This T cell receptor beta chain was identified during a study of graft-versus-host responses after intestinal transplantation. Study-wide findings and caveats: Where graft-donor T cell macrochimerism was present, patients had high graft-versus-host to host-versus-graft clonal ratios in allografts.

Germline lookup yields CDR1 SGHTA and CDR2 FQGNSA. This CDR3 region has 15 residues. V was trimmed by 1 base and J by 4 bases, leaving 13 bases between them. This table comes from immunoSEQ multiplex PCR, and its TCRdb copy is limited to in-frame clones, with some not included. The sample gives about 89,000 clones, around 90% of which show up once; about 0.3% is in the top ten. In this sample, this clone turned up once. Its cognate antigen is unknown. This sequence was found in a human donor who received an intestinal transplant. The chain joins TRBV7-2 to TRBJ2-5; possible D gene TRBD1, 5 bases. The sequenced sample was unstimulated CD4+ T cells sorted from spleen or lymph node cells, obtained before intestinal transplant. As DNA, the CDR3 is TGTGCCAGCAGCTTAGAGGGGATCACTTCAGAGACCCAGTACTTC. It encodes CASSLEGITSETQYF.